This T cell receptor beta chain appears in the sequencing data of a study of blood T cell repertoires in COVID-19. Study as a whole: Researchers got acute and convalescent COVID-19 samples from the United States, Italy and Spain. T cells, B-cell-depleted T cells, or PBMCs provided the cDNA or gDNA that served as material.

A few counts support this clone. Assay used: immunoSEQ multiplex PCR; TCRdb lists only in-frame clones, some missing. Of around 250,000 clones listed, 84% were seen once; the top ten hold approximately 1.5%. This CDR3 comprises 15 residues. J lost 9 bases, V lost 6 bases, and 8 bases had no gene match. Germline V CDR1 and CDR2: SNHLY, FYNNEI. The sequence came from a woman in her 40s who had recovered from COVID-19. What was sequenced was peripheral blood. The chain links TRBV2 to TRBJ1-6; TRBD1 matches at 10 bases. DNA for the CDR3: TGTGCCAGCAGGCTGGACAGGGGGAAGGGTTCACCCCTCCACTTT. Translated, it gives CASRLDRGKGSPLHF.